A single T cell receptor beta chain is shown here with its context. Repertoires were generated with immunoSEQ multiplex PCR, while TCRdb's copy carries only in-frame clones and drops some. The sample lists about 130,000 clones, roughly three quarters occurring once. This entry is derived from a study of blood T cell repertoires in COVID-19. From germline, CDR1 is LGHNA and CDR2 YNFKEQ. With 0 bases clipped from V and 3 bases from J, the junction kept 1 base outside the gene matches. CDR3 length: 14 amino acids. This chain connects TRBV4-2 to TRBJ1-2; 7 nucleotides match TRBD1. Sequenced sample: peripheral blood. The TCR comes from a woman in her sixties or seventies with COVID-19, enrolled during active disease. This CDR3 reads CASSQDQGDYGYTF. CDR3 DNA sequence: TGTGCCAGCAGCCAAGATCAGGGGGACTATGGCTACACCTTC.